This T cell receptor beta chain was recovered during a study of blood T cell repertoires in COVID-19. Here immunoSEQ multiplex PCR was the method, and the copy in TCRdb shows in-frame clones only, minus some. The data contain approximately 320,000 clones, roughly 86% of them singletons. The CDR3 runs 15 residues. J was trimmed by 1 base and V by 4 bases; bases with no gene match: 2. Germline V gene lookup returns CDR1 ENHRY and CDR2 SYGVKD. The chain joins TRBV10-3 to TRBJ2-3; the match to TRBD1 covers 10 bases. Source material: PBMCs or T cells enriched from blood (not recorded which). This TCR derives from a woman aged 18-29 years who had recovered from COVID-19. CDR3 DNA sequence: TGTGCCATCAGTGTGGGGACAGGGGGCACAGATACGCAGTATTTT. Protein: CAISVGTGGTDTQYF.